Presented here are 2 T cell receptor beta chains from one specimen sequenced in a study of beta chain features in type 1 diabetes. Since all of the isolated RNA was reverse transcribed, expressed TCRB transcripts were what got sequenced. Using immunoSEQ multiplex PCR, the repertoire was profiled, and TCRdb retains in-frame clones only, with some absent. The table lists 150,000 to 160,000 clones, around 10% of them singletons, with approximately 2% in the top ten. Sequenced material: central memory CD4+ T cells from blood. These receptors originate from a man younger than 35 in good health.

This clone has a handful of counts. The CDR3 DNA is TGCGCCAGCAGCTTCCAGGGGTGGGCCCAGCATTTT. Its translation: CASSFQGWAQHF. The chain employs TRBV5-1 and TRBJ1-5, with D possibly TRBD1 on 6 matching bases. There are 12 residues in the CDR3. CDR1 and CDR2 from the germline V gene are SGHRS and YFSETQ. Trimming removed 2 bases at V and 11 bases at J, with 11 bases between.

This clone was found a few times. The chain couples TRBV6-5 to TRBJ2-3; D is unclear. Trimming stripped 2 bases from V and 5 bases from J, with 17 bases between. Germline assignment: CDR1 MNHEY and CDR2 SVGAGI. The CDR3 consists of 16 residues. CDR3 in amino acids: CASSYSLAGGEDTQYF. The DNA for the CDR3 is TGTGCCAGCAGTTACAGTCTGGCAGGTGGGGAAGATACGCAGTATTTT.